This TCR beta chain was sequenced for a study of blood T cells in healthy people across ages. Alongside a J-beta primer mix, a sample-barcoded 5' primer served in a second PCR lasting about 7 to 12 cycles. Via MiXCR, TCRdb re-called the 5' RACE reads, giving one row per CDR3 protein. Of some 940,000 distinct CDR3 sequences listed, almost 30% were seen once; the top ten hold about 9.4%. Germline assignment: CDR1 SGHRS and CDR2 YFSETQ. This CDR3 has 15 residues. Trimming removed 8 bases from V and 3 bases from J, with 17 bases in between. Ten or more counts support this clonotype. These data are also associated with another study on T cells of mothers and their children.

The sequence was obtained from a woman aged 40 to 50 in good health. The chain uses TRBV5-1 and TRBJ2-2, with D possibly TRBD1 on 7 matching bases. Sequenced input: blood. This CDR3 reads CASTQGTSHTGELFF. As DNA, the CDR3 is TGCGCCAGTACACAGGGGACTTCGCACACCGGGGAGCTGTTTTTT.